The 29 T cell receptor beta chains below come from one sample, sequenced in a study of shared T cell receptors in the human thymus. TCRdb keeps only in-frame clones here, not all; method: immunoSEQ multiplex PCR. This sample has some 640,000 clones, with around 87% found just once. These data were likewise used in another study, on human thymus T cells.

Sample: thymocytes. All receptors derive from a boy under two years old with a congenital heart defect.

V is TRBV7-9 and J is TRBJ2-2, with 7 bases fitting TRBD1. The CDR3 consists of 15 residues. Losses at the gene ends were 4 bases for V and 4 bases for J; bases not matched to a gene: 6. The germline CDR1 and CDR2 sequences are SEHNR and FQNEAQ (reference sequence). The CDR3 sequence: CASSSDRAVTGELFF. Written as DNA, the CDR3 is TGTGCCAGCAGCTCCGACAGGGCGGTCACCGGGGAGCTGTTTTTT.

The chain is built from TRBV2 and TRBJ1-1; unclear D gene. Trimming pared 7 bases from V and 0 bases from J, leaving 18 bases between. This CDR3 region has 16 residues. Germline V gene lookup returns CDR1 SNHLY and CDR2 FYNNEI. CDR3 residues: CASTGRTGIMNTEAFF. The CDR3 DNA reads TGTGCCAGCACCGGGCGGACGGGGATTATGAACACTGAAGCTTTCTTT.

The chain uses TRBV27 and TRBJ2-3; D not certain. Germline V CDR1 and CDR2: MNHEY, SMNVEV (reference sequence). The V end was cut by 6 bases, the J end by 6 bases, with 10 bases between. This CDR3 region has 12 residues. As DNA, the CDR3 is TGTGCCAGCAGCCCACGCGGCGATACGCAGTATTTT. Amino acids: CASSPRGDTQYF.

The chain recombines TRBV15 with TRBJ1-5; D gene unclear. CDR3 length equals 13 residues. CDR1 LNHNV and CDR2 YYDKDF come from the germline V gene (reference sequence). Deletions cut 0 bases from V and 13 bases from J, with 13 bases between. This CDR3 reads CATSRDFADTQHF. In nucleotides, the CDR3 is TGTGCCACCAGCAGAGATTTTGCGGATACGCAGCATTTT.

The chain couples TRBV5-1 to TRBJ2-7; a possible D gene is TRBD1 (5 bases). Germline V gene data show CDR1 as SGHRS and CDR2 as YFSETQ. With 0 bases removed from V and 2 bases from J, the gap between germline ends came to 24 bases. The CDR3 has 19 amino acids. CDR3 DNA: TGCGCCAGCAGCTTGGCCGAGGAAGGACACTCACCGACCGCCTACGAGCAGTACTTC. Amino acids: CASSLAEEGHSPTAYEQYF.

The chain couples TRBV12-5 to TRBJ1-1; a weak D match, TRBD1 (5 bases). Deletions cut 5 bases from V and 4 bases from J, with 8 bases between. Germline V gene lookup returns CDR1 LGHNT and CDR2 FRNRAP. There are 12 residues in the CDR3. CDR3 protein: CASGPGGTEAFF. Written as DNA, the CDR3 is TGTGCTAGTGGTCCCGGGGGCACTGAAGCTTTCTTT.

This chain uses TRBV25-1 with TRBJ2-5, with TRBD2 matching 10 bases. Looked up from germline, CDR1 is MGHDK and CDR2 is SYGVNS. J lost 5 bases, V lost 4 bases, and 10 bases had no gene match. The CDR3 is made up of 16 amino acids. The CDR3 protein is CASSGPLAGVGETQYF. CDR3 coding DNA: TGTGCCAGCAGTGGTCCCCTAGCGGGAGTTGGGGAGACCCAGTACTTC. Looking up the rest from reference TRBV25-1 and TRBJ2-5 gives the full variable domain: EADIYQTPRYLVIGTGKKITLECSQTMGHDKMYWYQQDPGMELHLIHYSYGVNSTEKGDLSSESTVSRIRTEHFPLTLESARPSHTSQYLCASSGPLAGVGETQYFGPGTRLLVL.

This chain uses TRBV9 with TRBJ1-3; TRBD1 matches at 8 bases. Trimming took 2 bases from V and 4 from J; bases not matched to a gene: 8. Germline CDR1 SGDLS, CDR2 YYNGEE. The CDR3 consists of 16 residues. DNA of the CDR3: TGTGCCAGCAGCGTGAGATTGACAGGGGTAGGAAACACCATATATTTT. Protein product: CASSVRLTGVGNTIYF. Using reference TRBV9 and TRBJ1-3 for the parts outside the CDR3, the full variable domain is DSGVTQTPKHLITATGQRVTLRCSPRSGDLSVYWYQQSLDQGLQFLIQYYNGEERAKGNILERFSAQQFPDLHSELNLSSLELGDSALYFCASSVRLTGVGNTIYFGEGSWLTVV.

The CDR3 bases are TGTGCCTGGAGTGCCCGGACAGGGCGGGGGAAGGGGGGATATGAAAAACTGTTTTTT. It encodes CAWSARTGRGKGGYEKLFF. The chain combines TRBV30 with TRBJ1-4; TRBD1 agrees at 8 bases. This CDR3 contains 19 residues. Trimming removed 1 base from V and 6 bases from J; junction bases left unmatched: 19. Germline V gene data show CDR1 as GTSNPN and CDR2 as SVGIG (reference sequence).

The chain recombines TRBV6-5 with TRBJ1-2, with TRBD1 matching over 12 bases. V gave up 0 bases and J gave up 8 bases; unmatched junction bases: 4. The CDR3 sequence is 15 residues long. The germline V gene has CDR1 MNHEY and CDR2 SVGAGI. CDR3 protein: CASSYSGQGAQGYTF. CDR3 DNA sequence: TGTGCCAGCAGTTACTCGGGACAGGGGGCACAGGGCTACACCTTC.

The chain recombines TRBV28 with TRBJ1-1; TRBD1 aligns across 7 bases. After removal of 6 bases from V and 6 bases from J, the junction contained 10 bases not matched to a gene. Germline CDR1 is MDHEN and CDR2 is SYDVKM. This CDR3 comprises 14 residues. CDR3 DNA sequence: TGTGCCAGCAGATCCAGGGGGAATGTCCCTGAAGCTTTCTTT. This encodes CASRSRGNVPEAFF.

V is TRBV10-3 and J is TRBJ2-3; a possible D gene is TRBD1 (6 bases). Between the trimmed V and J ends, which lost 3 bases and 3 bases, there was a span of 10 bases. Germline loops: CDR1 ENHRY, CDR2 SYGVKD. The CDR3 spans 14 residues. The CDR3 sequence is CAISDDRRTDTQYF. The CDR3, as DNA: TGTGCCATCAGTGACGACAGGAGGACAGATACGCAGTATTTT.

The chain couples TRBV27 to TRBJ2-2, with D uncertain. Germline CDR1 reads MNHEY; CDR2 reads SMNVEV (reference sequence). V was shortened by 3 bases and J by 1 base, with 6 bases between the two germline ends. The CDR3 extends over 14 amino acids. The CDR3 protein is CASSFTGNTGELFF. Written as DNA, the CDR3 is TGTGCCAGCAGTTTTACGGGGAACACCGGGGAGCTGTTTTTT.

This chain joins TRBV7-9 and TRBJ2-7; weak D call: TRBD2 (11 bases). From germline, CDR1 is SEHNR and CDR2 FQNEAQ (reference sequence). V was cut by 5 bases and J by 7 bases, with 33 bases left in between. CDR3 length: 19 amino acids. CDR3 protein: CASSQASGQGSSGRQEQYF. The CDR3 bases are TGTGCCAGCAGCCAAGCTTCGGGACAGGGGTCTAGCGGGAGGCAAGAGCAGTACTTC.

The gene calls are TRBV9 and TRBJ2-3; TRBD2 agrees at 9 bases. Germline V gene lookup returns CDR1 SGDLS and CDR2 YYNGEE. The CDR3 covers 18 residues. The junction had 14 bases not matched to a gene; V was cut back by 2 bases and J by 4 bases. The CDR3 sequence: CASSVMERAGGPSDTQYF. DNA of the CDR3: TGTGCCAGCAGCGTTATGGAGAGGGCGGGAGGGCCATCAGATACGCAGTATTTT.

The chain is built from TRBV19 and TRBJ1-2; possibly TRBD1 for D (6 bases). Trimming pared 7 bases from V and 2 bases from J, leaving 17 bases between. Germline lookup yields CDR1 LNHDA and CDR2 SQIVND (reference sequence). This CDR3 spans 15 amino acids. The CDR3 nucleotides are TGTGCCAGTAATCCAGGACAGCCGCCCAACTATGGCTACACCTTC. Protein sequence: CASNPGQPPNYGYTF.

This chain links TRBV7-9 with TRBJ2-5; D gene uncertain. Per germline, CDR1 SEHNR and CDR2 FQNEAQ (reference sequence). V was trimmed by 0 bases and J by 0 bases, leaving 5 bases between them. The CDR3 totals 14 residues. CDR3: CASSLAPNQETQYF. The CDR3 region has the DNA TGTGCCAGCAGCTTAGCCCCCAACCAAGAGACCCAGTACTTC.

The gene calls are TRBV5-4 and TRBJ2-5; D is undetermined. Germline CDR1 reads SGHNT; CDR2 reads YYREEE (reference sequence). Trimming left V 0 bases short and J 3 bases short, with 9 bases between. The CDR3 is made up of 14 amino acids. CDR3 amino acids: CASSLDRREETQYF. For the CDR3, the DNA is TGTGCCAGCAGCTTGGACCGGAGAGAAGAGACCCAGTACTTC.

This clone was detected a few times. The CDR3 DNA follows: TGTGCCAGCAGTTCGGGGTTTGGGGCCAACGTCCTGACTTTC. Translated: CASSSGFGANVLTF. The chain couples TRBV28 to TRBJ2-6; tentative D call: TRBD2 (5 bases). The CDR3 is made up of 14 amino acids. The germline CDR1 and CDR2 sequences are MDHEN and SYDVKM. Trimming took 4 bases from V and 3 from J, leaving 7 bases between them.

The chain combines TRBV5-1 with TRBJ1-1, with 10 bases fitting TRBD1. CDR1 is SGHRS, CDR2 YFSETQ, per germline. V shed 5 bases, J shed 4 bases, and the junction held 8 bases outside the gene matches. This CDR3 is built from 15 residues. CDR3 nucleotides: TGCGCCAGCAGATGGACAGGGGGGTCAGGCACTGAAGCTTTCTTT. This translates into CASRWTGGSGTEAFF.

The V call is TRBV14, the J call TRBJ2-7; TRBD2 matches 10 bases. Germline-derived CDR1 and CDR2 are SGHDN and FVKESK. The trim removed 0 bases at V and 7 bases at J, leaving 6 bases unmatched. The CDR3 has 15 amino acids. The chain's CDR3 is CASSQESSGRREQYF. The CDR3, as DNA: TGTGCCAGCAGCCAAGAGTCTAGCGGGAGAAGGGAGCAGTACTTC. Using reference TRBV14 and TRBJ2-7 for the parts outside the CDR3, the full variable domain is EAGVTQFPSHSVIEKGQTVTLRCDPISGHDNLYWYRRVMGKEIKFLLHFVKESKQDESGMPNNRFLAERTGGTYSTLKVQPAELEDSGVYFCASSQESSGRREQYFGPGTRLTVT.

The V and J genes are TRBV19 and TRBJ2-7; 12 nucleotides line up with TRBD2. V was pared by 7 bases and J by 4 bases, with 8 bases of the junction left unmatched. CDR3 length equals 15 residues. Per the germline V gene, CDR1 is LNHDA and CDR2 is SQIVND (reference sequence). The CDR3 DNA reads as TGTGCCAGTACTCGGACTAGCGGGACGTGGTACGAGCAGTACTTC. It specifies CASTRTSGTWYEQYF. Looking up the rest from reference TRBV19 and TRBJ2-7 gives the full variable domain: DGGITQSPKYLFRKEGQNVTLSCEQNLNHDAMYWYRQDPGQGLRLIYYSQIVNDFQKGDIAEGYSVSREKKESFPLTVTSAQKNPTAFYLCASTRTSGTWYEQYFGPGTRLTVT.

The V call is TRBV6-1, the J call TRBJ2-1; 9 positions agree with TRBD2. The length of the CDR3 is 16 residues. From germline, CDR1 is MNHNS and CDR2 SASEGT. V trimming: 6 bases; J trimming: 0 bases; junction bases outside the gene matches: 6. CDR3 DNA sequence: TGTGCCAGCAGCGAAAGTAGCGGGAGCTCCTACAATGAGCAGTTCTTC. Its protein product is CASSESSGSSYNEQFF.

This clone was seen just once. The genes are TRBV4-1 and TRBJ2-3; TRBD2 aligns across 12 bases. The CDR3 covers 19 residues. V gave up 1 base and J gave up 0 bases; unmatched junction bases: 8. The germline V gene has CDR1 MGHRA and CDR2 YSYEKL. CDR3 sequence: CASSQGGPSGGASTDTQYF. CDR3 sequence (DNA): TGCGCCAGCAGCCAAGGTGGTCCTAGCGGGGGGGCTAGCACAGATACGCAGTATTTT.

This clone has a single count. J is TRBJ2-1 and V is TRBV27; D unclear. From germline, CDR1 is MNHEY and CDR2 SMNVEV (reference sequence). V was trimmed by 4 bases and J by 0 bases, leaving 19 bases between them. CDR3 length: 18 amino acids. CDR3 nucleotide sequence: TGTGCCAGCAGTTCGGCCCCGCTACTCTGGAGCTCCTACAATGAGCAGTTCTTC. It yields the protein CASSSAPLLWSSYNEQFF.

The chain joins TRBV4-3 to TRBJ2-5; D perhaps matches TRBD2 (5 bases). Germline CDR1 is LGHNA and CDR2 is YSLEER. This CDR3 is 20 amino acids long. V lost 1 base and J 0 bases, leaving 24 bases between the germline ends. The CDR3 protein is CASSQGQPPTAGSHQETQYF. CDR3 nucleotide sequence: TGCGCCAGCAGCCAAGGCCAGCCTCCCACTGCGGGCAGCCACCAAGAGACCCAGTACTTC.

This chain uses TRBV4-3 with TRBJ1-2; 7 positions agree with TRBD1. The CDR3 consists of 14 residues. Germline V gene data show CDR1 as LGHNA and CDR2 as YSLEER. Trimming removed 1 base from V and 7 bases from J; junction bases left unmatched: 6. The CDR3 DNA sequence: TGCGCCAGCAGCCAAGCTACAGGGGTTGGTGGCTACACCTTC. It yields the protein CASSQATGVGGYTF.

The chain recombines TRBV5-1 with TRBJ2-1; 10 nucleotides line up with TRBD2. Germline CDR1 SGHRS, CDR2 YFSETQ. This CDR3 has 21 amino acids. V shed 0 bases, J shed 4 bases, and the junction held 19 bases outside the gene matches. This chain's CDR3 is CASSLAEGLAGVPAPYNEQFF. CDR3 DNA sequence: TGCGCCAGCAGCTTGGCCGAAGGTCTAGCGGGAGTTCCCGCTCCTTACAATGAGCAGTTCTTC.

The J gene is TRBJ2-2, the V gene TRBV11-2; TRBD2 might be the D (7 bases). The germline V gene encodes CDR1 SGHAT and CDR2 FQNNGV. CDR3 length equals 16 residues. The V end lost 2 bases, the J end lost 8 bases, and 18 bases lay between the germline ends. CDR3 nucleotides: TGTGCCAGCAGCTTACCTTGGGGAGGGGGATCTGGGGAGCTGTTTTTT. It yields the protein CASSLPWGGGSGELFF.